This T cell receptor beta chain is drawn from a study of beta chain features in type 1 diabetes. In the study overall: No age, gender or cell yield differences were seen between patients and healthy donors. Sorted cells numbering approximately 110,000,000 were examined across all samples.

CDR1 and CDR2 from the germline V gene are SGHDN and FVKESK. This CDR3 contains 15 residues. V lost 1 base to trimming and J lost 2 bases, with 10 bases between them. Each sorted population was over 95% pure. Findings and caveats of the study: Whether HLA type influences TCRB rearrangement remained unresolved here.

As concerns this clone: The antigen is undetermined.

The study reverse transcribed the entire isolated RNA, so it sequenced expressed TCRB transcripts. TCRdb's copy holds only in-frame clones and misses some; the assay was immunoSEQ multiplex PCR. The sample has hundreds of thousands of clones, 17% seen once; the top ten hold 0.02% to 0.025%. This sequence was found in a woman younger than 35 in good health. Sample: naive CD4+ T cells from blood. V and J are TRBV14 and TRBJ2-3; D perhaps matches TRBD1 (6 bases). This CDR3 is CASSQATGYTDTQYF. DNA for the CDR3: TGTGCCAGCAGCCAAGCGACAGGATACACAGATACGCAGTATTTT.